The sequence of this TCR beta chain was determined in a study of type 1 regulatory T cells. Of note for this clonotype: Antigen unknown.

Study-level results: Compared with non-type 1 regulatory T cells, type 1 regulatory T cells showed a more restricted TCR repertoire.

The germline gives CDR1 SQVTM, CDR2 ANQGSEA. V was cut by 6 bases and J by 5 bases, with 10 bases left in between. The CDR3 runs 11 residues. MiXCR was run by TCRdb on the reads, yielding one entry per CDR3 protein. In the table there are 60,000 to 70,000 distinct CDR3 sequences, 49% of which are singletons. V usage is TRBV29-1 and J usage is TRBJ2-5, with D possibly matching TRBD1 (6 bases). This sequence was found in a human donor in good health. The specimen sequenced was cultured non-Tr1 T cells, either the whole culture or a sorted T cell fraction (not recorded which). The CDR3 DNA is TGCAGCGTGGGGACAATGGAGACCCAGTACTTC. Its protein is CSVGTMETQYF.